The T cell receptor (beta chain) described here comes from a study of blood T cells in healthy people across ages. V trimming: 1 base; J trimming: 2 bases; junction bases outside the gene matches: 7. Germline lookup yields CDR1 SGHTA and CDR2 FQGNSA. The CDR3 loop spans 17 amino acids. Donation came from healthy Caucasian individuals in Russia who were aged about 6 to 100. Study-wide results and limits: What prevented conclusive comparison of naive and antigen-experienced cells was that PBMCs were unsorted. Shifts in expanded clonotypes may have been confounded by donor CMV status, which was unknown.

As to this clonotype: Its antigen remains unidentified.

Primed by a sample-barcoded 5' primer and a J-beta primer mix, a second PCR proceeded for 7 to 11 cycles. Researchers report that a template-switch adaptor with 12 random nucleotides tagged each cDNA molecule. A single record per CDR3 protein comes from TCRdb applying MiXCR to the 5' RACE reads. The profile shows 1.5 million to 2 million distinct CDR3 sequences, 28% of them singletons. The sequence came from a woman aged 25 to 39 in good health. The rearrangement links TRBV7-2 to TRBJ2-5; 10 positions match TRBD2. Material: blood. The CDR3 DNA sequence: TGTGCCAGCAGCTTAGGTATAGCGGGAGGACCTCAAGAGACCCAGTACTTC. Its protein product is CASSLGIAGGPQETQYF. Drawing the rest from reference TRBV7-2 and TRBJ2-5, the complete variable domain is GAGVSQSPSNKVTEKGKDVELRCDPISGHTALYWYRQSLGQGLEFLIYFQGNSAPDKSGLPSDRFSAERTGGSVSTLTIQRTQQEDSAVYLCASSLGIAGGPQETQYFGPGTRLLVL.